The 31 T cell receptor beta chains in this list originate from one sample, sequenced in a study of shared clonotypes between healthy human individuals. Some clones are missing from TCRdb's copy, which holds only in-frame ones; the method was immunoSEQ multiplex PCR. The profile shows approximately 2.5 million clones, roughly 92% of them singletons. The sequenced sample consisted of naive CD4+ T cells sorted from blood. Indicated subset: CD45RA+ positively selected. These receptors were collected from a man aged 18 to 29 in good health.

This chain joins TRBV11-2 and TRBJ2-1; no reliable D call. CDR1 is SGHAT, CDR2 FQNNGV, per germline. This CDR3 contains 14 residues. Trimming took 5 bases from V and 1 from J, leaving 9 bases between them. The CDR3 region is CASSISWSYNEQFF. In DNA form, the CDR3 reads TGTGCCAGCAGCATCAGTTGGTCCTACAATGAGCAGTTCTTC.

J is TRBJ2-5 and V is TRBV19, with a weak D call TRBD2 (6 bases). This CDR3 is built from 15 residues. V shed 5 bases and J shed 0 bases, with 13 bases lying between them. CDR1 and CDR2 (germline): LNHDA, SQIVND (reference sequence). CDR3: CASSPRLVYQETQYF. Written as DNA, the CDR3 is TGTGCCAGTAGTCCTCGACTAGTGTACCAAGAGACCCAGTACTTC.

This clone was counted only a few times. V is TRBV28 and J is TRBJ1-1; D gene unclear. Germline V gene sequence: CDR1 MDHEN, CDR2 SYDVKM. CDR3 length: 14 residues. Trimming pared 6 bases from V and 0 bases from J, leaving 11 bases between. CDR3 amino acids: CASSVARVNTEAFF. CDR3 DNA sequence: TGTGCCAGCAGCGTCGCACGGGTGAACACTGAAGCTTTCTTT.

About this clone: The same CDR3 is also encoded by other DNA sequences in this sample. CDR3 in amino acids: CASSPGGYEQYF. Written as DNA, the CDR3 is TGTGCCAGCAGCCCGGGGGGCTATGAGCAGTACTTC. The genes are TRBV7-6 and TRBJ2-7, with a weak D call TRBD2 (7 bases). The CDR3 loop spans 12 amino acids. CDR1 is SGHVS and CDR2 is FNYEAQ in the germline V gene. Trimming pared 5 bases from V and 7 bases from J, leaving 12 bases between.

The rearrangement joins TRBV19 to TRBJ2-7; 8 bases fit TRBD2. The trim removed 5 bases at V and 5 bases at J, leaving 8 bases unmatched. Looked up from germline, CDR1 is LNHDA and CDR2 is SQIVND (reference sequence). This CDR3 contains 14 residues. The CDR3, as DNA: TGTGCCAGTAGTCTGCTAGCGGGTACCAACGAGCAGTACTTC. Translation gives CASSLLAGTNEQYF. Variable domain in full (rest from reference TRBV19 and TRBJ2-7): DGGITQSPKYLFRKEGQNVTLSCEQNLNHDAMYWYRQDPGQGLRLIYYSQIVNDFQKGDIAEGYSVSREKKESFPLTVTSAQKNPTAFYLCASSLLAGTNEQYFGPGTRLTVT.

The CDR3 protein is CASSTDAGPYEQYF. CDR3 nucleotides: TGTGCCAGCAGCACTGACGCCGGGCCCTACGAGCAGTACTTC. The chain links TRBV7-6 to TRBJ2-5; D unresolved. The last part of the DNA fits TRBJ2-7 better; the J call may be wrong. Looked up from germline, CDR1 is SGHVS and CDR2 is FNYEAQ. The CDR3 is made up of 14 amino acids.

The chain has TRBV5-1 and TRBJ2-5; 8 nucleotides match TRBD1. The V and J ends lost 0 bases and 5 bases, in that order; junction bases with no gene match: 6. Germline V gene data show CDR1 as SGHRS and CDR2 as YFSETQ. The CDR3 contains 15 residues. The CDR3 spells CASSLEDRAPETQYF. The CDR3 DNA reads as TGCGCCAGCAGCTTGGAGGACAGGGCCCCGGAGACCCAGTACTTC.

This clone occurred a few times. The CDR3 reads CASSGSTVDQPQHF. The DNA of the CDR3 is TGTGCCAGCAGTGGATCGACAGTAGATCAGCCCCAGCATTTT. This chain connects TRBV2 to TRBJ1-5, with TRBD1 as a possible D gene (5 bases). V shed 4 bases and J shed 5 bases, with 12 bases lying between them. The CDR3 runs 14 residues. The germline CDR1 and CDR2 sequences are SNHLY and FYNNEI.

This chain uses TRBV29-1 with TRBJ1-2, with TRBD1 matching over 10 bases. Germline V lookup: CDR1 SQVTM, CDR2 ANQGSEA. The CDR3 covers 14 residues. With V trimmed by 4 bases and J by 6 bases, 8 bases remained unmatched. The CDR3 coding sequence is TGCAGCGTTGTGGGGACAGGGGAGATGGATGGCTACACCTTC. It specifies CSVVGTGEMDGYTF.

The gene calls are TRBV5-4 and TRBJ2-1; possibly TRBD1 for D (6 bases). V was trimmed by 1 base and J by 5 bases, leaving 22 bases between them. Germline assignment: CDR1 SGHNT and CDR2 YYREEE (reference sequence). The length of the CDR3 is 18 residues. CDR3 bases: TGTGCCAGCAGCTTGAGTTTACTCCGCACAGGGTCCAACAATGAGCAGTTCTTC. Protein: CASSLSLLRTGSNNEQFF.

The chain carries TRBV5-1 and TRBJ1-3; D is ambiguous. This CDR3 spans 14 amino acids. The germline V and J ends were trimmed by 4 bases and 9 bases, with 17 bases remaining between them. From germline, CDR1 is SGHRS and CDR2 YFSETQ. CDR3 residues: CASSQEDFTTTIYF. As DNA, the CDR3 is TGCGCCAGCAGCCAAGAAGACTTTACAACCACCATATATTTT.

V usage is TRBV7-9 and J usage is TRBJ2-4; 11 bases agree with TRBD1. Germline lookup yields CDR1 SEHNR and CDR2 FQNEAQ (reference sequence). This CDR3 is 15 amino acids long. Trimming removed 4 bases from V and 9 bases from J; junction bases left unmatched: 8. CDR3 coding DNA: TGTGCCAGCAGCTCCCGGACAGGGGGCCATCTCATTCAGTACTTC. Amino acid sequence: CASSSRTGGHLIQYF.

This chain links TRBV5-1 with TRBJ2-7, with 10 bases fitting TRBD2. J gave up 6 bases and V 0 bases, and 9 bases lay outside the gene matches. Looked up from germline, CDR1 is SGHRS and CDR2 is YFSETQ. The CDR3 has 16 amino acids. CDR3: CASSLVTAGGPFEQYF. CDR3 coding DNA: TGCGCCAGCAGCTTGGTAACAGCGGGAGGGCCGTTCGAGCAGTACTTC.

This clone was observed a single time. The chain is built from TRBV4-1 and TRBJ2-2; D may be TRBD1 (6 bases). CDR3 length: 17 residues. CDR1 is MGHRA, CDR2 YSYEKL, per germline. Trimming removed 1 base from V and 0 bases from J, with 12 bases in between. This CDR3 is CASSQGWDTSNTGELFF. The CDR3 coding sequence is TGCGCCAGCAGCCAAGGATGGGACACCTCGAACACCGGGGAGCTGTTTTTT.

The chain uses TRBV5-1 and TRBJ2-1, with 10 bases matching TRBD1. V lost 4 bases and J lost 4; bases outside the gene matches: 11. The CDR3 is 17 amino acids. The V gene's germline CDR1 is SGHRS and CDR2 YFSETQ. The CDR3 sequence: CASSELAGQGLYNEQFF. For the CDR3, the DNA is TGCGCCAGCAGCGAGCTTGCGGGACAGGGGCTATACAATGAGCAGTTCTTC.

The CDR3 DNA follows: TGTGCCAGCTCACCAGGGAAAAGTAACTATGGCTACACCTTC. This codes for CASSPGKSNYGYTF. This sequence joins TRBV18 and TRBJ1-2, with D unclear. The CDR3 spans 14 residues. CDR1 KGHSH and CDR2 LQKENI come from the germline V gene. The V end was cut by 2 bases, the J end by 1 base, with 8 bases between.

This clone was seen more than once but under ten times. V usage is TRBV6-6 and J usage is TRBJ1-1; no firm D call. CDR3 length: 12 residues. Trimming took 6 bases from V and 2 from J, leaving 7 bases between them. In germline, CDR1 is MNHNY, CDR2 SVGAGI (reference sequence). CDR3 protein: CASSHSNTEAFF. Written as DNA, the CDR3 is TGTGCCAGCAGCCACAGTAACACTGAAGCTTTCTTT.

The genes are TRBV27 and TRBJ1-5, with D unresolved. V lost 5 bases and J 3 bases, leaving 5 bases between the germline ends. This CDR3 contains 12 residues. Germline V gene data show CDR1 as MNHEY and CDR2 as SMNVEV (reference sequence). CDR3 residues: CASSPNNQPQHF. The CDR3 coding sequence is TGTGCCAGCAGTCCTAACAATCAGCCCCAGCATTTT.

This clone was observed a single time. This chain joins TRBV7-9 and TRBJ1-2; D is uncertain. This CDR3 comprises 13 residues. From germline, CDR1 is SEHNR and CDR2 FQNEAQ (reference sequence). V was trimmed by 5 bases and J by 3 bases, leaving 10 bases between them. The CDR3 DNA sequence: TGTGCCAGCAGCCCGGACGGGTACTATGGCTACACCTTC. Translating gives CASSPDGYYGYTF.

The chain employs TRBV18 and TRBJ1-3, with D perhaps matching TRBD1 (6 bases). CDR1 and CDR2 (germline): KGHSH, LQKENI. This CDR3 has 16 amino acids. Between the trimmed V and J ends, which lost 0 bases and 0 bases, there was a span of 9 bases. The CDR3 loop reads CASSPPGTLSGNTIYF. Here the CDR3 DNA reads TGTGCCAGCTCACCACCGGGGACACTCTCTGGAAACACCATATATTTT.

The rearrangement joins TRBV18 to TRBJ2-7; tentative D call: TRBD1 (5 bases). V gave up 3 bases and J gave up 5 bases, with 17 bases separating them. The germline gives CDR1 KGHSH, CDR2 LQKENI. The CDR3 loop spans 15 amino acids. CDR3 amino acids: CASSPLVTGVHEQYF. The DNA for the CDR3 is TGTGCCAGCTCACCCTTAGTCACAGGTGTCCACGAGCAGTACTTC.

V is TRBV2 and J is TRBJ1-3; 8 positions match TRBD1. With V trimmed by 2 bases and J by 2 bases, 2 bases remained unmatched. There are 15 residues in the CDR3. Germline V gives CDR1 SNHLY, CDR2 FYNNEI. In DNA, the CDR3 is TGTGCCAGCAGTGAATGGGGACAGGCTGGAAACACCATATATTTT. Translated, it gives CASSEWGQAGNTIYF.

This clone has a handful of counts. The genes are TRBV9 and TRBJ1-1; D is possibly TRBD1 (6 bases). CDR1 SGDLS and CDR2 YYNGEE come from the germline V gene. V was shortened by 3 bases and J by 2 bases, with 11 bases between the two germline ends. CDR3 length: 14 residues. As DNA, the CDR3 is TGTGCCAGCAGCGGGACAGTGTTTAACACTGAAGCTTTCTTT. It encodes CASSGTVFNTEAFF.

This chain joins TRBV29-1 and TRBJ2-5; 7 bases agree with TRBD2. The CDR3 is made up of 15 amino acids. Trimming removed 0 bases from V and 3 bases from J; junction bases left unmatched: 7. Per germline, CDR1 SQVTM and CDR2 ANQGSEA. In DNA form, the CDR3 reads TGCAGCGTTGAAGATTTCGGCAGCGGGAAAGAGACCCAGTACTTC. This sequence encodes CSVEDFGSGKETQYF.

The chain recombines TRBV29-1 with TRBJ2-3; the D is unclear. This CDR3 contains 13 residues. Germline values: CDR1 SQVTM, CDR2 ANQGSEA. Trimming took off 4 bases at V and 2 bases at J, with 10 bases between the two ends. The CDR3 region has the DNA TGCAGCGTTGTCTCCCCCCACACAGATACGCAGTATTTT. The encoded protein is CSVVSPHTDTQYF.

V is TRBV6-5 and J is TRBJ2-3; TRBD2 aligns across 9 bases. Germline-derived CDR1 and CDR2 are MNHEY and SVGAGI. The junction had 8 bases not matched to a gene; V was cut back by 6 bases and J by 7 bases. The CDR3 loop spans 14 amino acids. CDR3 residues: CASSPAGGQNTQYF. CDR3 bases: TGTGCCAGCAGCCCGGCGGGAGGGCAAAATACGCAGTATTTT.

The CDR3 sequence: CASSRAGTGNYNEQFF. For the CDR3, the DNA is TGTGCCAGCAGCCGAGCCGGGACAGGGAATTACAATGAGCAGTTCTTC. The chain recombines TRBV5-4 with TRBJ2-1; the match to TRBD1 covers 9 bases. Germline trimming cut 4 bases from V and 4 bases from J; bases unmatched to any gene: 9. The CDR3 is made up of 16 amino acids. The germline gives CDR1 SGHNT, CDR2 YYREEE (reference sequence). Filled out from reference TRBV5-4 and TRBJ2-1, the complete variable domain reads ETGVTQSPTHLIKTRGQQVTLRCSSQSGHNTVSWYQQALGQGPQFIFQYYREEENGRGNFPPRFSGLQFPNYSSELNVNALELDDSALYLCASSRAGTGNYNEQFFGPGTRLTVL.

The J gene is TRBJ2-5, the V gene TRBV10-3; unclear D gene. The J call may be incorrect, as the DNA end agrees better with TRBJ2-7. The CDR3 has 14 residues. Germline loops: CDR1 ENHRY, CDR2 SYGVKD. The CDR3 DNA is TGTGCCATCAGTGGAAACCGAGACGCATCCGAGCAGTACTTC. Encoded protein: CAISGNRDASEQYF.

The V gene is TRBV10-2, the J gene TRBJ1-2; TRBD1 aligns across 9 bases. This CDR3 contains 14 residues. Looked up from germline, CDR1 is WSHSY and CDR2 is SAAADI. V trimming: 7 bases; J trimming: 4 bases; junction bases outside the gene matches: 7. In nucleotides, the CDR3 is TGCGCCAGCACCGCGACAGGGGGACTCTATGGCTACACCTTC. Translation: CASTATGGLYGYTF.

The chain uses TRBV30 and TRBJ1-4, with D possibly being TRBD1 (6 bases). This CDR3 contains 15 residues. Trimming took 4 bases from V and 8 from J, leaving 20 bases between them. Germline assignment: CDR1 GTSNPN and CDR2 SVGIG (reference sequence). CDR3 DNA sequence: TGTGCCTGGACCGGATCGGGACACCAATTCGAAAAACTGTTTTTT. Amino acid sequence: CAWTGSGHQFEKLFF.

The V and J genes are TRBV7-9 and TRBJ1-4; TRBD1 matches at 9 bases. Germline CDR1 reads SEHNR; CDR2 reads FQNEAQ (reference sequence). The CDR3 covers 15 residues. V lost 5 bases, J lost 5 bases, and 6 bases stayed unmatched. The CDR3 reads CASSPGTGPNEKLFF. The DNA for the CDR3 is TGTGCCAGCAGCCCAGGGACAGGGCCAAATGAAAAACTGTTTTTT.